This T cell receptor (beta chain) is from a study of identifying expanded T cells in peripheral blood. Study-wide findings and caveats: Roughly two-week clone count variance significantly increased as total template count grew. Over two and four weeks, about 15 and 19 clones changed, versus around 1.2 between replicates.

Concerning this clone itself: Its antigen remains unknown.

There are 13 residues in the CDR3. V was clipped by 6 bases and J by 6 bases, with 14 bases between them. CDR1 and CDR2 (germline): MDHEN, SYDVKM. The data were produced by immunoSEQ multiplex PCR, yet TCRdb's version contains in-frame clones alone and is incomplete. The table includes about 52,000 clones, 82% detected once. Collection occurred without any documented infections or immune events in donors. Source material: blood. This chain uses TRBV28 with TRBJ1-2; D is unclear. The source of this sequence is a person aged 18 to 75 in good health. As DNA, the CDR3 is TGTGCCAGCAGCGACGGTGGCCACGATGGCTACACCTTC. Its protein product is CASSDGGHDGYTF.